Given below is one TCR beta chain in context. The target antigen is unknown. Measured with immunoSEQ multiplex PCR; TCRdb has only the in-frame clones, and not every one. This repertoire shows 220,000 or so clones, approximately 90% found once; its top ten account for around 1.1%. This sample was taken from a study of cytomegalovirus exposure and HLA in healthy donors. Overall study: The 120 validation repertoires, a later analysis reported, used the same platform as the roughly 660 repertoires from the first cohort.

Whole-study results and caveats: The investigators catalogued 164 TCR beta chains as cytomegalovirus-associated.

Germline CDR1 and CDR2: SGHRS and YFSETQ. Between the trimmed V and J ends, which lost 0 bases and 5 bases, there was a span of 14 bases. The CDR3 has 15 amino acids. The TCR originated in a woman in her late teens or twenties in good health and CMV-seronegative. Sequencing was performed on PBMCs. The gene calls are TRBV5-1 and TRBJ1-1; D is unclear. CDR3 region: CASSLGAGLATEAFF. DNA of the CDR3: TGCGCCAGCAGCTTGGGAGCGGGGTTGGCAACTGAAGCTTTCTTT.